The next 6 T cell receptor beta chains were all read from a single sample in a study of blood T cell repertoires in COVID-19. Only in-frame clones appear in the TCRdb table, and some are missing; sequencing was by immunoSEQ multiplex PCR. Of about 160,000 clones listed, approximately 81% are singletons. The material sequenced was peripheral blood. The receptors were gathered from a man in his forties or fifties with acute or convalescent COVID-19.

The CDR3 loop is CASSPAGSNYGYTF. CDR3 coding DNA: TGTGCCAGCTCACCAGCAGGGTCTAACTATGGCTACACCTTC. The gene calls are TRBV18 and TRBJ1-2; D possibly corresponds to TRBD1 (5 bases). The CDR3 runs to 14 residues. V lost 2 bases and J 0 bases, leaving 7 bases between the germline ends. Germline V gene lookup returns CDR1 KGHSH and CDR2 LQKENI. The variable domain in full, with the rest retrieved from reference TRBV18 and TRBJ1-2, is NAGVMQNPRHLVRRRGQEARLRCSPMKGHSHVYWYRQLPEEGLKFMVYLQKENIIDESGMPKERFSAEFPKEGPSILRIQQVVRGDSAAYFCASSPAGSNYGYTFGSGTRLTVV.

The sample holds a few counts of this clone. The rearrangement uses TRBV7-2 and TRBJ1-2; TRBD1 is a possible D gene (5 bases). With 0 bases removed from V and 5 bases from J, the gap between germline ends came to 13 bases. This CDR3 has 15 amino acids. The germline V gene encodes CDR1 SGHTA and CDR2 FQGNSA. CDR3: CASSLALGTTYGYTF. Here the CDR3 DNA reads TGTGCCAGCAGCTTAGCGCTAGGGACTACTTATGGCTACACCTTC. Looking up the rest from reference TRBV7-2 and TRBJ1-2 gives the full variable domain: GAGVSQSPSNKVTEKGKDVELRCDPISGHTALYWYRQSLGQGLEFLIYFQGNSAPDKSGLPSDRFSAERTGGSVSTLTIQRTQQEDSAVYLCASSLALGTTYGYTFGSGTRLTVV.

Here the CDR3 reads CASVGGGDYNEQFF. In nucleotides, the CDR3 is TGTGCCAGCGTCGGCGGGGGCGACTACAATGAGCAGTTCTTC. The chain has TRBV6-6 and TRBJ2-1; tentative D call: TRBD2 (7 bases). Germline V CDR1 and CDR2: MNHNY, SVGAGI (reference sequence). The CDR3 is 14 residues long. The V gene lost 8 bases and the J gene lost 3 bases, with 14 bases spanning the gap.

The rearrangement links TRBV12-3 or TRBV12-4 to TRBJ1-4, with D perhaps matching TRBD1 (6 bases). V was trimmed by 6 bases and J by 7 bases, leaving 9 bases between them. The CDR3 runs to 12 residues. The CDR3 spells CASSPDSEKLFF. CDR3 nucleotides: TGTGCCAGCAGCCCGGACAGTGAAAAACTGTTTTTT.

This rearrangement joins TRBV9 to TRBJ2-1, with TRBD1 as a possible D gene (6 bases). The CDR3 extends over 14 amino acids. Germline V gives CDR1 SGDLS, CDR2 YYNGEE. The V end was cut by 2 bases, the J end by 7 bases, with 13 bases between. This CDR3 is CASSVDNRVNEQFF. CDR3 sequence (DNA): TGTGCCAGCAGCGTGGACAACAGGGTAAATGAGCAGTTCTTC.

This chain connects TRBV27 to TRBJ1-5; D might be TRBD1 (6 bases). This CDR3 contains 15 residues. The V gene lost 6 bases and the J gene lost 2 bases, with 14 bases spanning the gap. From germline, CDR1 is MNHEY and CDR2 SMNVEV (reference sequence). CDR3 region: CASSRGGLGNQPQHF. In nucleotides, the CDR3 is TGTGCCAGCAGCCGGGGGGGGCTCGGCAATCAGCCCCAGCATTTT.